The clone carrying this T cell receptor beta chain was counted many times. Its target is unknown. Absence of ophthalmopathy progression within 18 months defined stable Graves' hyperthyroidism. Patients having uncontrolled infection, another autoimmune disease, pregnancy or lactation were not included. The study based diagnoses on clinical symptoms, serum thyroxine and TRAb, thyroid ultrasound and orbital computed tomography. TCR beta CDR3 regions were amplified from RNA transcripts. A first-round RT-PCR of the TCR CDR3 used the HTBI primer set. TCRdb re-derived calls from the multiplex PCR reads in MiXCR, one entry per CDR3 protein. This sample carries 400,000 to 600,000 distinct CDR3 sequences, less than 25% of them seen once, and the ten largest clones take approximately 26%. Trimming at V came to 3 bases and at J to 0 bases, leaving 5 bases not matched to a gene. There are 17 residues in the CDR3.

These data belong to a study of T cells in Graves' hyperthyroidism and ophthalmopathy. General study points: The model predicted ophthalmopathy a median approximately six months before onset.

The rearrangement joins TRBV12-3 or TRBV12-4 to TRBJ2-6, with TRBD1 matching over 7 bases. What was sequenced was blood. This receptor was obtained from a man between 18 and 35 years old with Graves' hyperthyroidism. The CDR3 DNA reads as TGTGCCAGCAGTTTTCCGGCAGGGGGCTCTGGGGCCAACGTCCTGACTTTC. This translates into CASSFPAGGSGANVLTF.